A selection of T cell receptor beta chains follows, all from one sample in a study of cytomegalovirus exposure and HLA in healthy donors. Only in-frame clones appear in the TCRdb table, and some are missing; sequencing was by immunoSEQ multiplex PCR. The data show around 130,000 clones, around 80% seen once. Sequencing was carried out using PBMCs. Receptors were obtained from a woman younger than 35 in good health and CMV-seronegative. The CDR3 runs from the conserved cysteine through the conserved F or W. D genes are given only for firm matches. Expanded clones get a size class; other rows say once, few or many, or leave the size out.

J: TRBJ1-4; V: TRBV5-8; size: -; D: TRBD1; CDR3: CASSQNSGGEEKLFF; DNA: TGTGCCAGCAGCCAAAATTCAGGGGGCGAGGAAAAACTGTTTTTT
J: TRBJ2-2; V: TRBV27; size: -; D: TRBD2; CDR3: CASSLRGLGRLAGETAGELFF; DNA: TGTGCCAGCAGTTTAAGGGGCCTAGGGAGGCTAGCGGGAGAAACGGCCGGGGAGCTGTTTTTT
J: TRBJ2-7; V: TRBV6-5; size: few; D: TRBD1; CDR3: CASSWTGERLYF; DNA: TGTGCCAGCAGTTGGACAGGGGAGCGCCTTTACTTC
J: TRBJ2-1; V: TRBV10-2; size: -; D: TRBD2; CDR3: CASRDYNNEQFF; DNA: TGCGCCAGCCGGGACTATAACAATGAGCAGTTCTTC
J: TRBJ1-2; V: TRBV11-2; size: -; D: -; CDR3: CASSLVGAPDYGYTF; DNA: TGTGCCAGCAGCTTAGTAGGGGCCCCAGACTATGGCTACACCTTC
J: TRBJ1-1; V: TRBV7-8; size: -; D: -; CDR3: CASSLSGGRTEAFF; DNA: TGTGCCAGCAGCTTGTCGGGGGGACGAACTGAAGCTTTCTTT
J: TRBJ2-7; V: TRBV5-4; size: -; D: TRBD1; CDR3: CASSSPGQDLYEQYF; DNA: TGTGCCAGCAGCTCGCCGGGACAGGACTTGTACGAGCAGTACTTC
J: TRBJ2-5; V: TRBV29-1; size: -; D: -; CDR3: CSVDRTAYQETQYF; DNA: TGCAGCGTTGATAGGACAGCCTACCAAGAGACCCAGTACTTC
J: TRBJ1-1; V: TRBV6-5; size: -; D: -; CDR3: CASSYGTLNTEAFF; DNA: TGTGCCAGCAGTTACGGGACATTGAACACTGAAGCTTTCTTT
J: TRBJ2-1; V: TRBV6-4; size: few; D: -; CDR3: CASTQGAGNYNEQFF; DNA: TGTGCCAGCACCCAGGGTGCAGGGAACTACAATGAGCAGTTCTTC
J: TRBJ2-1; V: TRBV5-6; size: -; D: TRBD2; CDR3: CASSLWRERQFF; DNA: TGTGCCAGCAGCTTGTGGCGGGAGCGACAGTTCTTC
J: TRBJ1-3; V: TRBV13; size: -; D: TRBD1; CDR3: CASSSTGNSGNTIYF; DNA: TGTGCCAGCAGTTCGACAGGGAACTCTGGAAACACCATATATTTT
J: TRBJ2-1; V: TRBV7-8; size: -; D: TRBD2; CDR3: CASSSIMVSGSSYNEQFF; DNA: TGTGCCAGCAGTTCTATCATGGTTAGCGGGAGCTCCTACAATGAGCAGTTCTTC
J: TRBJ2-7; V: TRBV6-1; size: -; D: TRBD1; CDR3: CASRQGAEGEQYF; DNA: TGTGCCAGCAGACAGGGGGCAGAGGGGGAGCAGTACTTC
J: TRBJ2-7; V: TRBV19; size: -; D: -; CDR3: CASSTQGYGEQYF; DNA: TGTGCCAGTAGTACACAGGGTTACGGCGAGCAGTACTTC
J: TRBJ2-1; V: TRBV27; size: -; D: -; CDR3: CASTAGLTPGEQFF; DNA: TGTGCCAGCACCGCAGGACTCACCCCGGGTGAGCAGTTCTTC
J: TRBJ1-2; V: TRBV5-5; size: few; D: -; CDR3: CASSFLGTYGYTF; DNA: TGTGCCAGCAGCTTTTTGGGCACCTATGGCTACACCTTC
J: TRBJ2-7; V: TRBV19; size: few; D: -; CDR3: CASSDDSQVSYEQYF; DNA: TGTGCCAGTAGTGACGACTCACAGGTCTCCTACGAGCAGTACTTC
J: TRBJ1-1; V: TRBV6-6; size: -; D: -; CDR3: CASSYRGPAETEAFF; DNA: TGTGCCAGCAGTTACAGGGGCCCCGCGGAGACTGAAGCTTTCTTT
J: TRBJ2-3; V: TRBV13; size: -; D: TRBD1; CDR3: CASSSPGGTGVTDTQYF; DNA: TGTGCCAGCAGTTCACCTGGGGGGACAGGGGTGACAGATACGCAGTATTTT
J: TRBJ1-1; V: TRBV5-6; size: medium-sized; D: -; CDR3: CASSLASYTEAFF; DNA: TGTGCCAGCAGCTTGGCCAGTTACACTGAAGCTTTCTTT
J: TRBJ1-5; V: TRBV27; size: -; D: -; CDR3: CASRSGVVSQPQHF; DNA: TGTGCCAGCAGAAGTGGAGTAGTTAGCCAGCCCCAGCATTTT
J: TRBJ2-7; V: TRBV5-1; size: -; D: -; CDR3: CASSLQGSPSYEQYF; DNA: TGCGCCAGCAGCTTGCAGGGCTCACCTTCCTACGAGCAGTACTTC
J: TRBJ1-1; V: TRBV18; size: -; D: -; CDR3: CASSPDNVLTEAFF; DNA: TGTGCCAGCTCACCAGATAACGTACTCACTGAAGCTTTCTTT
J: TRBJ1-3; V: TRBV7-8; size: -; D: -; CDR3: CASSLGGVTGNTIYF; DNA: TGTGCCAGCAGCTTAGGTGGAGTGACTGGAAACACCATATATTTT
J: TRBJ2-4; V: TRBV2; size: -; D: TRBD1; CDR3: CASSADRENIQYF; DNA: TGTGCCAGCAGTGCCGACAGGGAAAACATTCAGTACTTC
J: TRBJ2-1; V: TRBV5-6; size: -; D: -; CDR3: CASSLQSSSYNEQFF; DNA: TGTGCCAGCAGCTTGCAGTCTAGCTCCTACAATGAGCAGTTCTTC
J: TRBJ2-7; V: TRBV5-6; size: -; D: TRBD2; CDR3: CASSLGSGTAIFGDEQYF; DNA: TGTGCCAGCAGCTTGGGGAGCGGGACTGCAATCTTTGGCGACGAGCAGTACTTC
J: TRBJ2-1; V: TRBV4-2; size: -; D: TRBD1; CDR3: CASSPYPQGARNEQFF; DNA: TGTGCCAGCAGCCCCTACCCACAGGGGGCGCGAAATGAGCAGTTCTTC
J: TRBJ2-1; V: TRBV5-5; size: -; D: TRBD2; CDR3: CASSLPGTSGSGEQFF; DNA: TGTGCCAGCAGCTTGCCCGGGACTAGCGGGAGCGGGGAGCAGTTCTTC
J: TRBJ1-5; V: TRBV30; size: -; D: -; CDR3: CAWSVGAYSNQPQHF; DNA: TGTGCCTGGAGTGTAGGAGCCTATAGCAATCAGCCCCAGCATTTT
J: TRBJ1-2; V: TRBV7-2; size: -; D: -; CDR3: CASSRGIGLYGYTF; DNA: TGTGCCAGCAGCAGGGGGATAGGGCTCTATGGCTACACCTTC
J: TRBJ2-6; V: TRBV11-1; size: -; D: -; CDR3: CASSLVAISGANVLTF; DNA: TGTGCCAGCAGCTTAGTAGCGATCTCTGGGGCCAACGTCCTGACTTTC
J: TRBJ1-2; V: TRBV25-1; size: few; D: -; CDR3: CASSDPSWEGYYGYTF; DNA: TGTGCCAGCAGTGATCCCTCGTGGGAGGGGTACTATGGCTACACCTTC
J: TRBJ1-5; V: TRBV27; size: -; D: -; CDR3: CASSPRGHQPQHF; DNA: TGTGCCAGCAGCCCCCGGGGTCATCAGCCCCAGCATTTT
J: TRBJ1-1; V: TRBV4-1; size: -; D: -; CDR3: CASSLGLELNTEAFF; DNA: TGCGCCAGCAGCCTCGGTCTGGAGCTGAACACTGAAGCTTTCTTT
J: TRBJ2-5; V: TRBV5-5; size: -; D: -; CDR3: CASSFGTSNYQETQYF; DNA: TGTGCCAGCAGCTTCGGGACATCCAACTACCAAGAGACCCAGTACTTC
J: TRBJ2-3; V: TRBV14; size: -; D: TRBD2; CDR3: CASSHPGTSLTDTQYF; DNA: TGTGCCAGCAGCCACCCCGGGACTAGTTTAACAGATACGCAGTATTTT
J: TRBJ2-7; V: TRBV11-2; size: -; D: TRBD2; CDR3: CATSGLAGSYEQYF; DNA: TGTGCCACCTCAGGACTAGCGGGATCCTACGAGCAGTACTTC
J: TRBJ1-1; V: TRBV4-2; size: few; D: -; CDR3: CASSQDSNTEAFF; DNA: TGTGCCAGCAGCCAAGATAGCAACACTGAAGCTTTCTTT